The 14 T cell receptor beta chains below were found in one sample sequenced in a study of low-dose radiotherapy and immunotherapy resistance in tumors. With TRAV- and TRBV-specific primers, first-strand cDNA was made, covering the alpha and beta chains. TCR amplification ran roughly 20 PCR cycles using constant-region and V-primer adapter primers. TCRdb reanalysed the reads using MiXCR and keeps one entry per CDR3 protein. The table includes 9,500 to 15,000 distinct CDR3 sequences, 65% to 85% detected once. These receptor sequences come from a human donor with advanced metastatic prostate, ovarian, gallbladder or colorectal cancer (not recorded which). This table probably holds off-target reads from a library built for another chain.

The DNA of the CDR3 is TGTGCCAGCAGCTTAGATTCCGCGGGAGGGCCCCACACCGGGGAGCTGTTTTTT. This gives the protein CASSLDSAGGPHTGELFF. This sequence joins TRBV11-3 and TRBJ2-2, with 9 bases aligning to TRBD2. V trimming: 0 bases; J trimming: 3 bases; junction bases outside the gene matches: 8. Germline V gene data show CDR1 as SGHNT and CDR2 as YENEEA. The CDR3 has 18 amino acids.

The chain links TRBV4-3 to TRBJ2-3, with 8 bases fitting TRBD1. Germline V lookup: CDR1 LGHNA, CDR2 YSLEER. The CDR3 extends over 17 amino acids. V was pared by 0 bases and J by 8 bases, with 13 bases of the junction left unmatched. The CDR3 region has the DNA TGCGCCAGCAGCCAAGATCCCGGGACAGGACCCCGTGGTACGCAGTATTTT. Encoded protein: CASSQDPGTGPRGTQYF.

CDR3 nucleotides: TGTGCCAGCAGTGATAGGGGGGTAGGTCAGCCCCAGCATTTT. Translation: CASSDRGVGQPQHF. J is TRBJ1-5 and V is TRBV2; perhaps TRBD1 as D (6 bases). In germline, CDR1 is SNHLY, CDR2 FYNNEI. CDR3 length equals 14 residues. Trimming took off 3 bases at V and 6 bases at J, with 12 bases between the two ends.

This rearrangement joins TRBV23-1 to TRBJ2-1; 13 nucleotides match TRBD2. TRBV23-1 is treated as an ORF (open reading frame) with a function not yet certain. The length of the CDR3 is 18 residues. The ends lost 8 bases at V and 8 bases at J; junction bases unmatched: 18. CDR3 region: CASVTGTGRTSGRDEQFF. The CDR3 DNA reads TGCGCCAGCGTAACAGGGACAGGGCGGACTAGCGGGAGAGATGAGCAGTTCTTC.

The rearrangement uses TRBV10-3 and TRBJ1-2; D is perhaps TRBD1 (6 bases). The germline V gene encodes CDR1 ENHRY and CDR2 SYGVKD. The V and J ends lost 6 bases and 6 bases respectively, with 17 bases between them. This CDR3 is built from 14 residues. The CDR3 DNA reads as TGTGCCATCAGCCAACAACAGGGTTTGAATGGCTACACCTTC. It codes for CAISQQQGLNGYTF.

The rearrangement joins TRBV4-3 to TRBJ1-1; TRBD1 matches 8 bases. This CDR3 region has 15 residues. Germline lookup yields CDR1 LGHNA and CDR2 YSLEER. V gave up 1 base and J gave up 6 bases; unmatched junction bases: 7. This chain's CDR3 is CASSQGQGAYSEAFF. DNA for the CDR3: TGCGCCAGCAGCCAAGGGCAGGGGGCCTATTCTGAAGCTTTCTTT.

The chain employs TRBV20-1 and TRBJ1-5, with 10 bases lining up with TRBD1. The germline V gene encodes CDR1 DFQATT and CDR2 SNEGSKA (reference sequence). There are 14 residues in the CDR3. Unmatched junction bases numbered 5, after V lost 3 bases and J lost 6 bases. CDR3 DNA: TGCAGTGCTAGGAGGGGGACAGGGGTTCAGCCCCAGCATTTT. Protein sequence: CSARRGTGVQPQHF.

V is TRBV6-8 and J is TRBJ1-5; no definite D call. Trimming pared 6 bases from V and 6 bases from J, leaving 12 bases between. CDR1 is MNHGY, CDR2 SAAAGT, per germline. The CDR3 runs 13 residues. DNA of the CDR3: TGTGCCAGCAGCGTATTGAAGGTTCAGCCCCAGCATTTT. As protein: CASSVLKVQPQHF.

A single count supports this clonotype. This sequence joins TRBV28 and TRBJ2-2, with D unresolved. Trimming took 2 bases from V and 1 from J, leaving 5 bases between them. The CDR3 contains 14 residues. CDR1 and CDR2 (germline): MDHEN, SYDVKM. CDR3 nucleotide sequence: TGTGCCAGCAGTTTACTCAGGAACACCGGGGAGCTGTTTTTT. Its protein is CASSLLRNTGELFF.

A word on this clonotype: One junction end disagrees with the germline gene, perhaps due to a read error. CDR3 DNA sequence: TGTGCCAGCACACCCGGGACTAGTGATGAGCAGTTCTTC. Translating it yields CASTPGTSDEQFF. The V call is TRBV18, the J call TRBJ2-1; TRBD2 aligns across 8 bases. The CDR3 has 13 amino acids. The V gene's germline CDR1 is KGHSH and CDR2 LQKENI.

The chain joins TRBV5-1 to TRBJ1-1; D unclear. This CDR3 contains 14 residues. Looked up from germline, CDR1 is SGHRS and CDR2 is YFSETQ. The germline V and J ends were trimmed by 7 bases and 5 bases, with 18 bases remaining between them. The CDR3 bases are TGCGCCAGCTCCATCACCTGGGGAGGGACTGAAGCTTTCTTT. Translated, it gives CASSITWGGTEAFF.

CDR3 protein: CASSSSAGTGNNSPLHF. In DNA, the CDR3 is TGTGCCAGCAGCTCTTCAGCCGGGACAGGGAACAATTCACCCCTCCACTTT. V is TRBV7-2 and J is TRBJ1-6; 9 positions match TRBD1. The J segment lost 7 bases and the V segment lost 4 bases, leaving 11 bases of the junction unmatched. The CDR3 totals 17 residues. In germline, CDR1 is SGHTA, CDR2 FQGNSA.

The chain combines TRBV20-1 with TRBJ1-4; no clear D gene. The CDR3 sequence is 14 residues long. Germline CDR1 DFQATT, CDR2 SNEGSKA (reference sequence). V was pared by 0 bases and J by 7 bases, with 12 bases between. DNA for the CDR3: TGCAGTGCTAGAGACCCAAGAGGTGGTGAAAAACTGTTTTTT. This sequence encodes CSARDPRGGEKLFF.

V and J are TRBV28 and TRBJ2-5; D remains ambiguous. Germline V gene sequence: CDR1 MDHEN, CDR2 SYDVKM. Trimming left V 1 base short and J 1 base short, with 10 bases between. CDR3 length: 15 amino acids. The CDR3 DNA reads as TGTGCCAGCAGTTTATATACGGAAACCCAAGAGACCCAGTACTTC. Amino acid sequence: CASSLYTETQETQYF.